Following are 9 T cell receptor beta chains from one sample sequenced in a study of blood T cell repertoires in COVID-19. The repertoire was sequenced with immunoSEQ multiplex PCR; TCRdb's copy has only in-frame clones and lacks some. The table includes more than 60,000 clones, around 80% detected once. Material: peripheral blood. The receptors come from a man in his sixties with active or convalescent COVID-19.

This clone came up once. The V and J genes are TRBV12-3 or TRBV12-4 and TRBJ2-6, with D possibly matching TRBD2 (5 bases). The CDR3 covers 12 residues. V dropped 6 bases and J dropped 9 bases, with 9 bases sitting between them. CDR3 protein: CASRGSGNVLTF. In DNA form, the CDR3 reads TGTGCCAGCAGGGGGAGTGGCAACGTCCTGACTTTC.

This clone is classed as medium-sized. This rearrangement joins TRBV6-2 or TRBV6-3 to TRBJ1-5; D might be TRBD1 (5 bases). The CDR3 length is 14 residues. Germline CDR1 reads MNHEY; CDR2 reads SVGEGT. V was shortened by 4 bases and J by 2 bases, with 9 bases between the two germline ends. The CDR3 nucleotides read TGTGCCAGCAGTTCGACAGCCCGCAATCAGCCCCAGCATTTT. Protein: CASSSTARNQPQHF.

This clone was seen many times. The J gene is TRBJ2-7, the V gene TRBV6-5; D not resolved. Germline values: CDR1 MNHEY, CDR2 SVGAGI. The CDR3 consists of 11 residues. V was trimmed by 7 bases and J by 3 bases, leaving 7 bases between them. This chain's CDR3 is CASNSGYEQYF. CDR3 nucleotides: TGTGCCAGCAACTCAGGCTACGAGCAGTACTTC.

This chain uses TRBV5-4 with TRBJ2-7; 8 bases agree with TRBD1. CDR3 length equals 13 residues. Germline assignment: CDR1 SGHNT and CDR2 YYREEE (reference sequence). The J segment lost 5 bases and the V segment lost 0 bases, leaving 1 base of the junction unmatched. In DNA, the CDR3 is TGTGCCAGCAGCTTGGAGGACAGGGACGAGCAGTACTTC. Protein sequence: CASSLEDRDEQYF.

V usage is TRBV5-4 and J usage is TRBJ2-7, with 8 positions matching TRBD1. The V segment lost 0 bases and the J segment 6 bases; nucleotides outside the gene matches: 5. This CDR3 region has 14 residues. The germline V gene has CDR1 SGHNT and CDR2 YYREEE (reference sequence). This CDR3 is CASSLAGRGLEQYF. CDR3 nucleotides: TGTGCCAGCAGCTTGGCCGGCAGGGGGCTCGAGCAGTACTTC.

V gene TRBV6-2 or TRBV6-3 combines with J gene TRBJ2-5, with TRBD2 matching over 8 bases. The trim removed 4 bases at V and 5 bases at J, leaving 6 bases unmatched. The CDR3 totals 14 residues. CDR1 and CDR2 from the germline V gene are MNHEY and SVGEGT. The CDR3 sequence: CASSSGGAGETQYF. CDR3 coding DNA: TGTGCCAGCAGTTCCGGGGGGGCCGGGGAGACCCAGTACTTC.

This chain uses TRBV6-5 with TRBJ1-4, with 9 bases aligning to TRBD1. The J segment lost 7 bases and the V segment lost 2 bases, leaving 5 bases of the junction unmatched. The CDR3 totals 15 residues. Germline-derived CDR1 and CDR2 are MNHEY and SVGAGI. As DNA, the CDR3 is TGTGCCAGCAGTTACGGGACAGGGTGGGGTGAAAAACTGTTTTTT. Protein: CASSYGTGWGEKLFF.

CDR3 in amino acids: CASSPRLAGDNEQYF. The CDR3 bases are TGCGCCAGCAGCCCGAGACTAGCGGGGGACAACGAGCAGTACTTC. V and J are TRBV5-1 and TRBJ2-7, with 12 bases matching TRBD2. Trimming at V came to 4 bases and at J to 5 bases, leaving 7 bases not matched to a gene. The CDR3 runs to 15 residues. Germline CDR1 SGHRS, CDR2 YFSETQ.

A few counts support this clone. The V gene is TRBV4-2, the J gene TRBJ1-2, with 8 bases fitting TRBD1. The germline CDR1 and CDR2 sequences are LGHNA and YNFKEQ. This CDR3 is 15 amino acids long. Trimming took 4 bases from V and 8 from J; bases not matched to a gene: 12. DNA of the CDR3: TGTGCCAGCAGCCCTCGGACAGGGCCCCCGGAGGGCTACACCTTC. As protein: CASSPRTGPPEGYTF.